This T cell receptor beta chain was profiled in a study of blood T cell repertoires in COVID-19. About the research overall: The origin of the acute and convalescent COVID-19 samples was the United States, Italy and Spain. The analysed material was cDNA or gDNA that came from T cells, B-cell-depleted T cells, or PBMCs.

The germline V gene encodes CDR1 SEHNR and CDR2 FQNEAQ (reference sequence). This CDR3 contains 13 residues. V lost 5 bases and J lost 8; bases outside the gene matches: 7. In the original analysis: Cell counts per sample came from amplifying reference gene primers. Clones were sequenced by immunoSEQ multiplex PCR, and TCRdb holds only the in-frame ones, with some missing. D and trimming were read from the DNA, whereas the V and J calls and clone size are those reported in that table. Of about 160,000 clones detected, about 83% appear once; the ten largest clones hold roughly 14%. The sequenced sample consisted of peripheral blood. The genes are TRBV7-9 and TRBJ1-2; TRBD1 agrees at 8 bases. This clonotype was sampled from a woman of 80 years or more with acute or convalescent COVID-19. The CDR3 DNA follows: TGTGCCAGCAGCCAAGCAGGGGGCGCGGGCTACACCTTC. This translates into CASSQAGGAGYTF.